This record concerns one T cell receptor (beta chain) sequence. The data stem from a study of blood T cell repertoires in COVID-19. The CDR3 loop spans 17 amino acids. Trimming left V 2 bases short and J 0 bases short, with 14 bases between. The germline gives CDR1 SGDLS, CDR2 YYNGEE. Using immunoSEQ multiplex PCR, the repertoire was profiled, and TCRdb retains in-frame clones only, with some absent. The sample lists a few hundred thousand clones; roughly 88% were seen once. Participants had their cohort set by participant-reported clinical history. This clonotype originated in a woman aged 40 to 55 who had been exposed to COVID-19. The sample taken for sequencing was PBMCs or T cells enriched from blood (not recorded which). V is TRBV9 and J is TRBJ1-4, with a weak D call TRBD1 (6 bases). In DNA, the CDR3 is TGTGCCAGCAGCGTTCAGGGGCTGACGGCAACTAATGAAAAACTGTTTTTT. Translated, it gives CASSVQGLTATNEKLFF.